Each of the 18 T cell receptor beta chains below was sequenced from the same sample in a study of cytomegalovirus exposure and HLA in healthy donors. The PCR had 60 Vbeta and 13 Jbeta primers. Profiled with immunoSEQ multiplex PCR; TCRdb holds only in-frame clones, not every one. The sample contains over 75,000 clones, over 8% of which appear only once. Sequencing was done on a sample of PBMCs. The origin of the receptors is a man in his forties or fifties in good health and CMV-seropositive.

The chain joins TRBV11-3 to TRBJ1-1; TRBD1 agrees at 7 bases. This CDR3 is 16 amino acids long. Germline CDR1 and CDR2: SGHNT and YENEEA. V trimming: 3 bases; J trimming: 0 bases; junction bases outside the gene matches: 7. The CDR3 loop reads CASSLGGRGLNTEAFF. The CDR3, as DNA: TGTGCCAGCAGCTTGGGGGGTAGGGGGCTGAACACTGAAGCTTTCTTT. Full variable domain (missing parts from reference TRBV11-3 and TRBJ1-1): EAGVVQSPRYKIIEKKQPVAFWCNPISGHNTLYWYLQNLGQGPELLIRYENEEAVDDSQLPKDRFSAERLKGVDSTLKIQPAELGDSAVYLCASSLGGRGLNTEAFFGQGTRLTVV.

This clone was picked up a small number of times. The chain uses TRBV28 and TRBJ1-5; D gene uncertain. Germline V CDR1 and CDR2: MDHEN, SYDVKM. The CDR3 totals 13 residues. V was clipped by 5 bases and J by 12 bases, with 17 bases between them. The CDR3 here is CASSLATADRQHF. The DNA of the CDR3 is TGTGCCAGCAGTCTGGCTACAGCCGACCGCCAGCATTTT.

This clone has only a few counts. This chain uses TRBV5-4 with TRBJ1-5; a weak D match, TRBD1 (6 bases). This CDR3 is built from 15 residues. V lost 0 bases, J lost 6 bases, and 13 bases lay in between. Germline lookup yields CDR1 SGHNT and CDR2 YYREEE (reference sequence). The DNA for the CDR3 is TGTGCCAGCAGCTTGGGGGGGCGTGGGGGTCAGCCCCAGCATTTT. As protein: CASSLGGRGGQPQHF.

J is TRBJ2-5 and V is TRBV28; TRBD2 matches at 8 bases. The CDR3 has 14 amino acids. J lost 3 bases, V lost 6 bases, and 6 bases had no gene match. Germline loops: CDR1 MDHEN, CDR2 SYDVKM. This CDR3 is CASSSSGGEETQYF. As DNA, the CDR3 is TGTGCCAGCAGCTCGTCGGGGGGGGAAGAGACCCAGTACTTC.

This chain uses TRBV7-9 with TRBJ2-1; 7 bases agree with TRBD2. The CDR3 runs to 13 residues. The germline V gene has CDR1 SEHNR and CDR2 FQNEAQ (reference sequence). The V segment lost 8 bases and the J segment 3 bases; nucleotides outside the gene matches: 4. The DNA for the CDR3 is TGTGCCAGCGGGGAGGGCGGCTACAATGAGCAGTTCTTC. Translation: CASGEGGYNEQFF.

This clone occurred a few times. The chain couples TRBV28 to TRBJ1-4; 7 bases are a match to TRBD1. The V gene end was trimmed by 7 bases and the J gene end by 8 bases; junction bases not matched to a gene: 7. Germline V gives CDR1 MDHEN, CDR2 SYDVKM. This CDR3 has 13 residues. CDR3 coding DNA: TGTGCCAGCATGTCAGGGGGGACGGAAAAACTGTTTTTT. Its translation is CASMSGGTEKLFF.

This clone has a handful of counts. The chain joins TRBV6-1 to TRBJ2-1; D is possibly TRBD2 (6 bases). Between the trimmed V and J ends, which lost 5 bases and 6 bases, there was a span of 11 bases. CDR1 MNHNS and CDR2 SASEGT come from the germline V gene. The CDR3 is 13 residues long. The CDR3: CASSFGTLNEQFF. In DNA, the CDR3 is TGTGCCAGCAGTTTCGGGACTCTCAATGAGCAGTTCTTC.

This clone turned up a few times. The genes are TRBV27 and TRBJ1-2; 7 positions agree with TRBD1. CDR3 length equals 14 residues. Germline values: CDR1 MNHEY, CDR2 SMNVEV (reference sequence). V gave up 5 bases and J gave up 0 bases; unmatched junction bases: 3. CDR3 residues: CASSTGTANYGYTF. The CDR3 bases are TGTGCCAGCAGTACCGGGACAGCTAACTATGGCTACACCTTC.

The V call is TRBV5-4, the J call TRBJ2-3; 7 positions agree with TRBD2. This CDR3 contains 14 residues. The V segment lost 1 base and the J segment 2 bases; nucleotides outside the gene matches: 1. The germline V gene encodes CDR1 SGHNT and CDR2 YYREEE (reference sequence). CDR3 bases: TGTGCCAGCAGCTTGAAGCGGGACACAGATACGCAGTATTTT. Translation gives CASSLKRDTDTQYF.

This clone was seen only a few times. This CDR3 is also generated by other DNA sequences in the sample. V is TRBV11-2 and J is TRBJ2-2; 7 bases match TRBD1. The CDR3 has 15 amino acids. Germline trimming cut 2 bases from V and 2 bases from J; bases unmatched to any gene: 2. CDR1 is SGHAT and CDR2 is FQNNGV in the germline V gene. The CDR3 DNA reads as TGTGCCAGCAGCTTACAGGGGGTTAACACCGGGGAGCTGTTTTTT. This codes for CASSLQGVNTGELFF.

The chain has TRBV30 and TRBJ1-6; D is ambiguous. The CDR3 runs to 13 residues. Trimming shortened V by 0 bases and J by 10 bases, and 10 bases separated the two germline ends. Germline V CDR1 and CDR2: GTSNPN, SVGIG (reference sequence). The CDR3 DNA reads as TGTGCCTGGAGTGTCTCTGGAGGATCACCCCTCCACTTT. Its protein is CAWSVSGGSPLHF.

This clone was seen more than once but under ten times. The rearrangement uses TRBV30 and TRBJ2-7; D might be TRBD2 (6 bases). Germline V gene data show CDR1 as GTSNPN and CDR2 as SVGIG (reference sequence). There are 14 residues in the CDR3. Deletions cut 4 bases from V and 0 bases from J, with 13 bases between. CDR3 loop: CAWNGAGSSYEQYF. The DNA for the CDR3 is TGTGCCTGGAACGGAGCGGGCAGCTCCTACGAGCAGTACTTC.

The chain carries TRBV5-4 and TRBJ2-1; weak D call: TRBD1 (7 bases). CDR3 length: 14 amino acids. Between the trimmed V and J ends, which lost 6 bases and 9 bases, there was a span of 19 bases. CDR1 and CDR2 from the germline V gene are SGHNT and YYREEE (reference sequence). The CDR3 DNA is TGTGCCAGCACCCCAGGGGGGAGCAGCGGTGAGCAGTTCTTC. The encoded protein is CASTPGGSSGEQFF.

The table lists this clone with a few counts. The V gene is TRBV6-5, the J gene TRBJ1-5; possible D gene TRBD1, 5 bases. The CDR3 extends over 14 amino acids. With 0 bases removed from V and 6 bases from J, the gap between germline ends came to 9 bases. Germline V lookup: CDR1 MNHEY, CDR2 SVGAGI. CDR3 coding DNA: TGTGCCAGCAGTTACTCGGGAGGGGTTCAGCCCCAGCATTTT. Amino acids: CASSYSGGVQPQHF.

The chain combines TRBV7-9 with TRBJ1-3; TRBD1 might be the D (5 bases). From germline, CDR1 is SEHNR and CDR2 FQNEAQ (reference sequence). V lost 2 bases and J lost 4, with 15 bases in between. This CDR3 contains 16 residues. Here the CDR3 DNA reads TGTGCCAGCAGCTTAAGGCCTGGGACTGGGGGAAACACCATATATTTT. It encodes CASSLRPGTGGNTIYF.

This clone was found a few times. The rearrangement links TRBV7-9 to TRBJ2-1; D uncertain. V shed 5 bases and J shed 10 bases, with 6 bases lying between them. Germline V gene lookup returns CDR1 SEHNR and CDR2 FQNEAQ (reference sequence). This CDR3 is 10 amino acids long. The CDR3 DNA follows: TGTGCCAGCAGCCCTGAGGAGCAGTTCTTC. Translated: CASSPEEQFF.

This sequence joins TRBV6-5 and TRBJ1-2; 9 positions agree with TRBD1. After removal of 0 bases from V and 6 bases from J, the junction contained 2 bases not matched to a gene. Per the germline V gene, CDR1 is MNHEY and CDR2 is SVGAGI. This CDR3 is built from 14 residues. The chain's CDR3 is CASSYSGQGNGYTF. CDR3 DNA sequence: TGTGCCAGCAGTTACTCTGGACAGGGGAATGGCTACACCTTC.

The rearrangement uses TRBV5-4 and TRBJ2-1, with TRBD2 matching 7 bases. V shed 9 bases, J shed 0 bases, and the junction held 9 bases outside the gene matches. The germline V gene encodes CDR1 SGHNT and CDR2 YYREEE (reference sequence). The CDR3 totals 15 residues. As DNA, the CDR3 is TGTGCCACCACGACTAGCCAAGACTCCTACAATGAGCAGTTCTTC. It codes for CATTTSQDSYNEQFF.